This T cell receptor beta chain stems from a study of T cells in Graves' hyperthyroidism and ophthalmopathy. Study context: Staff took peripheral blood when the initial diagnosis was made, before any treatment began. Whole-study results and caveats: Patients with ophthalmopathy were separated from those with stable hyperthyroidism by a 13 V-J model.

V lost 4 bases and J 2 bases, leaving 13 bases between the germline ends. Germline V CDR1 and CDR2: SGDLS, YYNGEE. The CDR3 covers 15 residues. Uncontrolled infection, other autoimmune disease, pregnancy or lactation led to exclusion. Cells are PBMCs isolated from around 9.4 ml of fresh blood. RNA transcripts served as the template for amplifying TCR beta CDR3 regions. In the first-round RT-PCR of the TCR CDR3, the HTBI primer set was used. Each CDR3 protein gets one entry after TCRdb re-called the multiplex PCR reads with MiXCR. The table includes roughly 290,000 distinct CDR3 sequences, about a sixth detected once. Concerning this clonotype itself: Its antigen is unidentified.

This TCR came from a woman aged 60 to 75 with Graves' ophthalmopathy. The chain uses TRBV9 and TRBJ1-5, with D tentatively TRBD1 (5 bases). The sequencing input was blood. CDR3 residues: CASSPEGMGNQPQHF. Here the CDR3 DNA reads TGTGCCAGCAGCCCCGAGGGGATGGGCAATCAGCCCCAGCATTTT.